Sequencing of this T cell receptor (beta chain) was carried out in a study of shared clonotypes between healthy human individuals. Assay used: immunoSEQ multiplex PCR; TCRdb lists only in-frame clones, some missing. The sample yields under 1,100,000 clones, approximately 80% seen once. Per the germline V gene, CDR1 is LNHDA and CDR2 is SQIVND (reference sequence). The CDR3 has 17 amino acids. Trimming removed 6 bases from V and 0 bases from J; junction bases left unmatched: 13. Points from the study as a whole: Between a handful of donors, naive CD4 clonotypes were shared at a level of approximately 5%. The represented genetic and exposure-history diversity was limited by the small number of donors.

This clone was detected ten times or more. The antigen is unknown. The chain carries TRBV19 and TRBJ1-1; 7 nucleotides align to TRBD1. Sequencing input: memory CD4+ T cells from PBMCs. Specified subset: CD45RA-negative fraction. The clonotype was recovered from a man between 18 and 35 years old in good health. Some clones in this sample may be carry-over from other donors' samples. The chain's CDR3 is CASRPGGTANLNTEAFF. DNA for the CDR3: TGTGCCAGTAGACCCGGAGGGACAGCAAACTTGAACACTGAAGCTTTCTTT.